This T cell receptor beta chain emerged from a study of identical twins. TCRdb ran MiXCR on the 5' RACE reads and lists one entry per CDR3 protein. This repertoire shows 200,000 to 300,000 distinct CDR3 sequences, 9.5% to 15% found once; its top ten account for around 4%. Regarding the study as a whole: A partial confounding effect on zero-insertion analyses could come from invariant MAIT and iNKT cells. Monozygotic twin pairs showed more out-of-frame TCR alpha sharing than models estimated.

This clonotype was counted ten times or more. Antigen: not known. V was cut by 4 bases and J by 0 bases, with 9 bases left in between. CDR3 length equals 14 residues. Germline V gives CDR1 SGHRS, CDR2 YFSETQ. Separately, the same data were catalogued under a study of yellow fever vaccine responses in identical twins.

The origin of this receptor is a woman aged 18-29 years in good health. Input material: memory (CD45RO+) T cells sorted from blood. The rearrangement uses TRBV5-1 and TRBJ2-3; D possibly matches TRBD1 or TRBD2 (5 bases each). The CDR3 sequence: CASSPGASTDTQYF. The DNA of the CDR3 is TGCGCCAGCAGCCCCGGGGCCAGCACAGATACGCAGTATTTT.